The source of this T cell receptor (beta chain) is a study of blood T cell repertoires in COVID-19. Study-wide background: Samples of COVID-19 (acute and convalescent) were obtained from the United States, Italy and Spain. T cells, B-cell-depleted T cells, or PBMCs supplied cDNA or gDNA.

This clone has only a few counts. This CDR3 spans 14 amino acids. CDR1 and CDR2 from the germline V gene are SGHAT and FQNNGV. J gave up 4 bases and V 5 bases, and 6 bases lay outside the gene matches. Authors' methods: Estimates of nucleated cell counts were drawn from the amplification of reference gene primers. Profiling relied on immunoSEQ multiplex PCR, and the TCRdb table lists in-frame clones only, not all of them. V and J calls and clone size follow that table, whereas D and trimming were derived from the DNA. The table records under 150,000 clones, 88% of them present only once. This TCR came from a human donor in a cohort sampled during active COVID-19. The chain employs TRBV11-2 and TRBJ2-3; TRBD1 matches 7 bases. Sequencing was done on a sample of peripheral blood. CDR3 sequence reads: CASSRQGIADTQYF. The CDR3, as DNA: TGTGCCAGCAGCCGACAGGGTATTGCAGATACGCAGTATTTT.